The entry that follows covers one T cell receptor (beta chain) sequence. Its cognate antigen is unknown. The iRepertoire nested amplicon-rescue multiplex PCR amplified TCR alpha and beta CDR3s from RNA. One-step reverse transcription and amplification started from about 100-400 ng of tissue mRNA or PBMC total RNA. TCRdb analysed the multiplex PCR reads with MiXCR anew, one entry per CDR3 protein. Of about 180,000 distinct CDR3 sequences in the sample, more than 35% were seen once. The data were obtained in a study of glioma-infiltrating T cells. Study-wide findings and caveats: CDR3 overlap between tissue and blood was very small.

There are 14 residues in the CDR3. The ends lost 9 bases at V and 3 bases at J; junction bases unmatched: 7. Germline lookup yields CDR1 LNHDA and CDR2 SQIVND (reference sequence). The sequenced sample consisted of glioma tissue, nonneoplastic brain tissue, or PBMCs (not recorded which). This clonotype originated in a human donor with low-grade glioma or glioblastoma, undergoing nonglioma brain surgery, or in good health (not recorded which). This sequence joins TRBV19 and TRBJ2-1, with TRBD1 matching 8 bases. Here the CDR3 DNA reads TGTGCCAGAAGTTGGACAGGGAACTACAATGAGCAGTTCTTC. Translation: CARSWTGNYNEQFF.